Presented here are 16 T cell receptor beta chains from one specimen sequenced in a study of blood T cell repertoires in COVID-19. Profiling relied on immunoSEQ multiplex PCR, and the TCRdb table lists in-frame clones only, not all of them. The table includes roughly 190,000 clones, around 85% detected once. The sequencing input was peripheral blood. Receptor source: an older woman with COVID-19, enrolled during active disease.

The chain combines TRBV6-5 with TRBJ2-3, with D tentatively TRBD1 (5 bases). The CDR3 contains 15 residues. Per germline, CDR1 MNHEY and CDR2 SVGAGI. Trimming pared 8 bases from V and 0 bases from J, leaving 15 bases between. The CDR3 loop reads CASRADRSSTDTQYF. CDR3 DNA sequence: TGTGCCAGCCGGGCCGACAGATCCAGCACAGATACGCAGTATTTT.

J is TRBJ1-4 and V is TRBV7-2, with D hard to call. V lost 5 bases, J lost 8 bases, and 9 bases lay in between. This CDR3 has 12 residues. Germline CDR1 SGHTA, CDR2 FQGNSA. The CDR3 DNA is TGTGCCAGCAGCCCCGGGAGGGAAAAACTGTTTTTT. Amino acid sequence: CASSPGREKLFF.

This clone has a single count. The CDR3 DNA sequence: TGTGCCAGCAGCTTACAGGGGATACGCAATGACGAGCAGTACTTC. Its protein product is CASSLQGIRNDEQYF. J is TRBJ2-7 and V is TRBV11-3; D is perhaps TRBD1 (6 bases). The V gene's germline CDR1 is SGHNT and CDR2 YENEEA. Trimming pared 2 bases from V and 5 bases from J, leaving 16 bases between. The CDR3 is 15 residues long.

The genes are TRBV24-1 and TRBJ2-1; 10 positions agree with TRBD2. CDR1 is KGHDR and CDR2 is SFDVKD in the germline V gene. This CDR3 is 17 amino acids long. The V segment lost 3 bases and the J segment 6 bases; nucleotides outside the gene matches: 10. The DNA for the CDR3 is TGTGCCACCAGTGATCCGTCATCGGGACTAGCGATCAATGAGCAGTTCTTC. This codes for CATSDPSSGLAINEQFF.

The V and J genes are TRBV10-3 and TRBJ2-7; 11 bases line up with TRBD2. V was clipped by 6 bases and J by 2 bases; unmatched bases: 9. Per germline, CDR1 ENHRY and CDR2 SYGVKD. The CDR3 is made up of 16 amino acids. The CDR3 region is CAISTLAGGGTYEQYF. The CDR3 coding sequence is TGTGCCATCAGCACCCTAGCGGGAGGAGGGACCTACGAGCAGTACTTC.

The chain joins TRBV7-2 to TRBJ2-4, with 11 positions matching TRBD2. V shed 6 bases, J shed 2 bases, and the junction held 0 bases outside the gene matches. The CDR3 consists of 14 residues. Per germline, CDR1 SGHTA and CDR2 FQGNSA. Written as DNA, the CDR3 is TGTGCCAGCAGGACTAGCGGGACCAAAAACATTCAGTACTTC. Amino acids: CASRTSGTKNIQYF.

The chain has TRBV7-2 and TRBJ2-3, with 12 nucleotides matching TRBD2. CDR1 is SGHTA and CDR2 is FQGNSA in the germline V gene. J lost 8 bases, V lost 4 bases, and 4 bases had no gene match. The CDR3 is 14 residues long. The CDR3 loop is CASSSGLAGSTQYF. Here the CDR3 DNA reads TGTGCCAGCAGCTCAGGACTAGCGGGAAGTACGCAGTATTTT.

This sequence joins TRBV6-2 or TRBV6-3 and TRBJ2-1; weak D call: TRBD2 (6 bases). Looked up from germline, CDR1 is MNHEY and CDR2 is SVGEGT. CDR3 size: 15 residues. Trimming stripped 5 bases from V and 8 bases from J, with 19 bases between. CDR3 bases: TGTGCCAGCAGTACCCTAGCGAGGAGGGAGGATGAGCAGTTCTTC. It yields the protein CASSTLARREDEQFF.

The rearrangement links TRBV5-5 to TRBJ2-5; 7 nucleotides align to TRBD1. The CDR3 totals 13 residues. J gave up 2 bases and V 5 bases, and 3 bases lay outside the gene matches. CDR1 SGHKS and CDR2 YYEKEE come from the germline V gene (reference sequence). The CDR3 loop reads CASRIQGQETQYF. The CDR3 DNA follows: TGTGCCAGCAGGATACAGGGGCAAGAGACCCAGTACTTC.

The chain carries TRBV19 and TRBJ1-5; TRBD1 matches at 10 bases. The V gene's germline CDR1 is LNHDA and CDR2 SQIVND (reference sequence). The V and J ends lost 1 base and 0 bases, in that order; junction bases with no gene match: 3. CDR3 length equals 17 residues. Written as DNA, the CDR3 is TGTGCCAGTAGTATAGTAGGACAGGGGGTTAGCAATCAGCCCCAGCATTTT. Translating it yields CASSIVGQGVSNQPQHF.

This chain joins TRBV29-1 and TRBJ2-7, with 9 nucleotides matching TRBD2. CDR1 SQVTM and CDR2 ANQGSEA come from the germline V gene. V gave up 6 bases and J gave up 6 bases; unmatched junction bases: 6. The CDR3 runs 12 residues. DNA for the CDR3: TGCAGCGTCCTAGCGGGATTTGCCGAGCAGTACTTC. Translating it yields CSVLAGFAEQYF.

This rearrangement joins TRBV4-2 to TRBJ1-1, with a possible D match to TRBD1 (5 bases). The ends were cut back, 8 bases at V and 3 bases at J, with 16 bases in the middle. Germline V gene data show CDR1 as LGHNA and CDR2 as YNFKEQ. The length of the CDR3 is 14 residues. CDR3 sequence: CASGLQAGHTEAFF. CDR3 in DNA: TGTGCCAGCGGTTTGCAGGCGGGACACACTGAAGCTTTCTTT.

The genes are TRBV27 and TRBJ2-2; D possibly corresponds to TRBD2 (6 bases). Trimming took off 9 bases at V and 1 base at J, with 12 bases between the two ends. The CDR3 is made up of 14 amino acids. Germline CDR1 and CDR2: MNHEY and SMNVEV (reference sequence). Here the CDR3 DNA reads TGTGCCAGTTCGGGACTTATGAACACCGGGGAGCTGTTTTTT. Its translation: CASSGLMNTGELFF.

This rearrangement joins TRBV19 to TRBJ1-5; a weak D match, TRBD1 (6 bases). V lost 3 bases to trimming and J lost 4 bases, with 10 bases between them. The germline gives CDR1 LNHDA, CDR2 SQIVND (reference sequence). The CDR3 has 14 amino acids. CDR3 sequence: CASSIGQINQPQHF. The CDR3 coding sequence is TGTGCCAGTAGTATCGGACAGATTAATCAGCCCCAGCATTTT.

This chain uses TRBV18 with TRBJ2-3; TRBD1 agrees at 7 bases. The V gene's germline CDR1 is KGHSH and CDR2 LQKENI. CDR3 length equals 14 residues. Unmatched junction bases numbered 5, after V lost 4 bases and J lost 4 bases. The CDR3 sequence: CASSLDREPDTQYF. CDR3 nucleotide sequence: TGTGCCAGCTCACTTGACAGGGAGCCAGATACGCAGTATTTT.

The genes are TRBV19 and TRBJ1-3; 7 bases match TRBD1. Per germline, CDR1 LNHDA and CDR2 SQIVND (reference sequence). The CDR3 sequence is 15 residues long. The V segment lost 5 bases and the J segment 3 bases; nucleotides outside the gene matches: 7. The CDR3 DNA is TGTGCCAGTAGTCAACAGGGGAATCTTGGAAACACCATATATTTT. This translates into CASSQQGNLGNTIYF.